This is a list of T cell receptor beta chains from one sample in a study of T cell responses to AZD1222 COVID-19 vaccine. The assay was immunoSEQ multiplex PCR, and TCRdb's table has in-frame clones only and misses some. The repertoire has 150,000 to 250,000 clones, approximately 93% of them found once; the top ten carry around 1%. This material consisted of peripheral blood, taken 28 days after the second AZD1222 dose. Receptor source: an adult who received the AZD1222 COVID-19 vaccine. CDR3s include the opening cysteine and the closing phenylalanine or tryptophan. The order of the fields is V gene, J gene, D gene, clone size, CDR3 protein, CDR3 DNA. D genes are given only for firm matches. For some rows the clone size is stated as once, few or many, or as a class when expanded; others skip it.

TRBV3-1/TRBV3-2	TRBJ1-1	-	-	CASSLPGNTEAFF	TGTGCCAGCAGCCTTCCGGGGAACACTGAAGCTTTCTTT
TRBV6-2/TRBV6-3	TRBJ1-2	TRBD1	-	CASSRDRGPNYGYTF	TGTGCCAGCAGCCGCGACAGGGGTCCTAACTATGGCTACACCTTC
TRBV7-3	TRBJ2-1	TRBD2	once	CASSLLAGSSYNEQFF	TGTGCCAGCAGCTTACTAGCGGGGAGCTCCTACAATGAGCAGTTCTTC
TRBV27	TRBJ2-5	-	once	CASSFARGLHQETQYF	TGTGCCAGCAGTTTTGCCAGGGGTCTCCACCAAGAGACCCAGTACTTC
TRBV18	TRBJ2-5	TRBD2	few	CASSPPSGGAEGETQYF	TGTGCCAGCTCACCCCCTAGCGGGGGGGCCGAGGGAGAGACCCAGTACTTC
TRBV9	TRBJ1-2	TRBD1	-	CASSDPQGARDYGYTF	TGTGCCAGCAGCGACCCCCAGGGGGCGCGGGACTATGGCTACACCTTC
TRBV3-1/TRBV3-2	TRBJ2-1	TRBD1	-	CASSQENRGRREQFF	TGTGCCAGCAGCCAAGAAAACAGGGGGCGTAGGGAGCAGTTCTTC
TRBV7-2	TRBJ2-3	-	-	CASSQRRRADTQYF	TGTGCCAGCAGCCAGCGACGTAGGGCAGATACGCAGTATTTT
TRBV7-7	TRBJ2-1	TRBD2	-	CASSLGGGANNEQFF	TGTGCCAGCAGCTTGGGCGGGGGGGCCAATAATGAGCAGTTCTTC
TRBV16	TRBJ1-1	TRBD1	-	CASSQLEQGAEAFF	TGTGCCAGCAGCCAATTAGAACAGGGGGCAGAAGCTTTCTTT
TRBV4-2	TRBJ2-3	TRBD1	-	CASSEGGRPYTDTQYF	TGTGCCAGCAGCGAAGGGGGCAGGCCCTACACAGATACGCAGTATTTT
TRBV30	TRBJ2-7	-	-	CAWSGRRVGEQYF	TGTGCCTGGAGTGGTCGCAGGGTAGGGGAGCAGTACTTC
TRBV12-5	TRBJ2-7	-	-	CASGQYTYSYEQYF	TGTGCTAGTGGGCAATACACGTACTCCTACGAGCAGTACTTC
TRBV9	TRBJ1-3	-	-	CASSVGRQSGNTIYF	TGTGCCAGCAGCGTAGGGCGGCAATCTGGAAACACCATATATTTT
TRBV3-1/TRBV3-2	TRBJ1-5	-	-	CASSPRAGQPQHF	TGTGCCAGCAGCCCCCGTGCGGGTCAGCCCCAGCATTTT
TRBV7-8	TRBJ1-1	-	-	CASSPRGSENTEAFF	TGTGCCAGCAGCCCCCGAGGCTCTGAGAACACTGAAGCTTTCTTT
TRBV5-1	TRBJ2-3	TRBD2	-	CASSLEASGVDTQYF	TGCGCCAGCAGCTTGGAGGCTAGCGGGGTAGATACGCAGTATTTT
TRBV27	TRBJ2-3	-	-	CASSLGSVGGTQYF	TGTGCCAGCAGTTTGGGTTCGGTAGGGGGTACGCAGTATTTT
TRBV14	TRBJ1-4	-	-	CASSLALQRNEKLFF	TGTGCCAGCAGCCTAGCCCTTCAGCGTAATGAAAAACTGTTTTTT
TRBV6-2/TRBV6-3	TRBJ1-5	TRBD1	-	CASSYPKDRAGSNQPQHF	TGTGCCAGCAGTTACCCCAAGGACAGGGCAGGTTCTAATCAGCCCCAGCATTTT
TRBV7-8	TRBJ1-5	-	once	CASSLGDREPQHF	TGTGCCAGCAGCTTAGGGGATAGGGAGCCCCAGCATTTT
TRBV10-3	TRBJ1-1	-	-	CAIAGTKNTEAFF	TGTGCCATCGCCGGGACAAAGAACACTGAAGCTTTCTTT
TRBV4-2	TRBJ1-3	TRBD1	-	CASSQVLGTGRPGNTIYF	TGTGCCAGCAGCCAAGTCCTCGGGACAGGGAGGCCTGGAAACACCATATATTTT
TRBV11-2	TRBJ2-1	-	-	CASSPIRFNEQFF	TGTGCCAGCAGTCCCATCAGGTTCAATGAGCAGTTCTTC
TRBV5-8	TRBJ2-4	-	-	CATQEKGLNIQYF	TGTGCCACCCAAGAGAAAGGGTTAAACATTCAGTACTTC
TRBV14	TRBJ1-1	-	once	CASSQESYTEAFF	TGTGCCAGCAGCCAAGAATCTTACACTGAAGCTTTCTTT
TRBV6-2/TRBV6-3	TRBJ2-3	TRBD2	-	CASSYSRGLAGAGTDTQYF	TGTGCCAGCAGTTACTCGAGAGGACTAGCGGGGGCCGGCACAGATACGCAGTATTTT
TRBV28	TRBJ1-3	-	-	CASSLYGNTIYF	TGTGCCAGCAGTCTTTATGGAAACACCATATATTTT
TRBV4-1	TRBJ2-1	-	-	CASSQEILYNEQFF	TGCGCCAGCAGCCAAGAGATCCTCTACAATGAGCAGTTCTTC
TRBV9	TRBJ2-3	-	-	CASSVAQQDTQYF	TGTGCCAGCAGCGTAGCTCAGCAAGATACGCAGTATTTT
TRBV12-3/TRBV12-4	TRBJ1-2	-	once	CASSLGGGGYTF	TGTGCCAGCAGTTTAGGAGGAGGTGGCTACACCTTC